This TCR beta chain originates from a study of blood T cell repertoires in COVID-19. About the research overall: Both acute and convalescent COVID-19 samples were obtained from the United States, Italy and Spain. Sample material is recorded as cDNA or gDNA derived from T cells, B-cell-depleted T cells, or PBMCs.

V was cut by 2 bases and J by 0 bases, with 5 bases left in between. CDR3 length: 14 residues. Germline V gives CDR1 MNHEY, CDR2 SVGAGI. As processed by the authors: Estimation of nucleated cell counts was performed using reference gene primer amplification. Produced via immunoSEQ multiplex PCR; TCRdb's table is partial and in-frame only. V, J and clone size were drawn from that table, and D and trimming were deduced from the DNA. The sample contains approximately 140,000 clones, roughly 90% of which appear only once. The J gene is TRBJ1-3, the V gene TRBV6-5; no clear D. The sequenced sample was peripheral blood. The TCR was taken from a woman aged 55-70 years with active or convalescent COVID-19. DNA for the CDR3: TGTGCCAGCAGTTACGGGAGCTCTGGAAACACCATATATTTT. Protein sequence: CASSYGSSGNTIYF.